Following are 10 T cell receptor beta chains from one sample sequenced in a study of blood T cell repertoires in COVID-19. Generated by immunoSEQ multiplex PCR, the TCRdb table keeps only in-frame clones and is missing some. The sample lists about 200,000 clones, roughly 78% seen once, with approximately 12% in the top ten. The sequencing input was peripheral blood. The receptors were sampled from a middle-aged woman with acute or convalescent COVID-19.

This chain joins TRBV5-4 and TRBJ2-7, with a tentative D call TRBD1 (6 bases). CDR1 is SGHNT and CDR2 is YYREEE in the germline V gene (reference sequence). The CDR3 sequence is 12 residues long. The V and J ends lost 4 bases and 4 bases respectively, with 9 bases between them. The CDR3 is CASSKDRYEQYF. Written as DNA, the CDR3 is TGTGCCAGCAGCAAGGACAGATACGAGCAGTACTTC.

The V gene is TRBV21-1, the J gene TRBJ2-7; the table's D gene call, TRBD1, was not cross checked with the DNA. TRBV21-1 is classified as a pseudogene. The CDR3 length is 17 residues. The CDR3 sequence: CASSAGQGAPAPGEQYF. In nucleotides, the CDR3 is TGTGCCAGCAGCGCCGGACAGGGGGCGCCGGCCCCTGGCGAGCAGTACTTC.

This clone came up a few times. The V and J genes are TRBV6-4 and TRBJ1-2, with 12 nucleotides matching TRBD1. The CDR3 is 15 amino acids. Germline trimming cut 8 bases from V and 7 bases from J; bases unmatched to any gene: 11. Looked up from germline, CDR1 is MRHNA and CDR2 is SNTAGT. CDR3 DNA sequence: TGTGCCAGCTCACCCGGGACAGGGGGCGCCGGTGGCTACACCTTC. It yields the protein CASSPGTGGAGGYTF.

Comment on this clone: The junction and the germline gene differ at one end; a read error may be behind it. This chain connects TRBV14 to TRBJ2-7; 7 nucleotides match TRBD2. Germline CDR1 reads SGHDN; CDR2 reads FVKESK. This CDR3 comprises 14 residues. CDR3 protein: CASSFASGRGISDF. CDR3 coding DNA: TGTGCCAGCAGCTTTGCTAGCGGTAGAGGCATCAGTGACTTC. Drawing the rest from reference TRBV14 and TRBJ2-7, the complete variable domain is EAGVTQFPSHSVIEKGQTVTLRCDPISGHDNLYWYRRVMGKEIKFLLHFVKESKQDESGMPNNRFLAERTGGTYSTLKVQPAELEDSGVYFCASSFASGRGISDFGPGTRLTVT.

The CDR3 region has the DNA TGCAGCGTTGAAGATAGGGCGGGACTAGCGGGAGGAAGAGTGGGGTACGAGCAGTACTTC. It is translated as CSVEDRAGLAGGRVGYEQYF. V gene TRBV29-1 combines with J gene TRBJ2-7, with 15 bases lining up with TRBD2. Trimming at V came to 0 bases and at J to 4 bases, leaving 16 bases not matched to a gene. The CDR3 has 20 amino acids. Germline lookup yields CDR1 SQVTM and CDR2 ANQGSEA.

This clone showed up just a few times. This chain connects TRBV5-1 to TRBJ1-5; TRBD1 aligns across 7 bases. The CDR3 sequence is 15 residues long. V lost 0 bases and J lost 1; bases outside the gene matches: 1. Looked up from germline, CDR1 is SGHRS and CDR2 is YFSETQ. In nucleotides, the CDR3 is TGCGCCAGCAGCTTGGAGGGGGCGAGCAATCAGCCCCAGCATTTT. This encodes CASSLEGASNQPQHF. The full variable domain, its missing parts supplied by reference TRBV5-1 and TRBJ1-5, is KAGVTQTPRYLIKTRGQQVTLSCSPISGHRSVSWYQQTPGQGLQFLFEYFSETQRNKGNFPGRFSGRQFSNSRSEMNVSTLELGDSALYLCASSLEGASNQPQHFGDGTRLSIL.

This chain connects TRBV30 to TRBJ2-2; TRBD2 aligns across 11 bases. V was pared by 3 bases and J by 6 bases, with 0 bases of the junction left unmatched. Germline V gene sequence: CDR1 GTSNPN, CDR2 SVGIG (reference sequence). The CDR3 is made up of 13 amino acids. The CDR3 DNA follows: TGTGCCTGGAGGGGACTAGCGGCCGGGGAGCTGTTTTTT. It translates to CAWRGLAAGELFF.

CDR3 bases: TGTGCCAGCAGCCTACAAGAGACCCAGTACTTC. Its protein is CASSLQETQYF. The V call is TRBV11-2, the J call TRBJ2-5; no clear D gene. V lost 5 bases and J 2 bases, leaving 3 bases between the germline ends. CDR1 and CDR2 from the germline V gene are SGHAT and FQNNGV. This CDR3 has 11 residues.

This rearrangement joins TRBV24-1 to TRBJ2-5; a weak D match, TRBD2 (6 bases). Trimming pared 5 bases from V and 1 base from J, leaving 16 bases between. Germline loops: CDR1 KGHDR, CDR2 SFDVKD. There are 16 residues in the CDR3. The CDR3 loop is CATSGASEGFQETQYF. CDR3 nucleotide sequence: TGTGCCACCAGTGGGGCTAGCGAGGGTTTCCAAGAGACCCAGTACTTC.

The chain joins TRBV29-1 to TRBJ2-1; a weak D match, TRBD1 (6 bases). The CDR3 loop spans 13 amino acids. With 3 bases removed from V and 2 bases from J, the gap between germline ends came to 8 bases. Per the germline V gene, CDR1 is SQVTM and CDR2 is ANQGSEA. The CDR3 region has the DNA TGCAGCGTTGAGGACAGTGCCTACAATGAGCAGTTCTTC. Translated, it gives CSVEDSAYNEQFF.